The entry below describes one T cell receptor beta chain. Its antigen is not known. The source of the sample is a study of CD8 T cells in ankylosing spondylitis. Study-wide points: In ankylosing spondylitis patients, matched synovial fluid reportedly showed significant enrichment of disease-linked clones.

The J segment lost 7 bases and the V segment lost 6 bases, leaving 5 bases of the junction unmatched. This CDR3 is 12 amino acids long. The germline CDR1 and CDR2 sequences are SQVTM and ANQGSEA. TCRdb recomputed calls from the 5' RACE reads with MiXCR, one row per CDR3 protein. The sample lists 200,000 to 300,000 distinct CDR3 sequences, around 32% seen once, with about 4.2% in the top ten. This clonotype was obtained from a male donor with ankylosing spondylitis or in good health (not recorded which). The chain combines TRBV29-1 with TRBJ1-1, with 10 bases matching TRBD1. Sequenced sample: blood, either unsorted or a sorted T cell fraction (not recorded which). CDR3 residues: CSVRTGGSEAFF. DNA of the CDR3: TGCAGCGTACGGACAGGGGGGAGTGAAGCTTTCTTT.